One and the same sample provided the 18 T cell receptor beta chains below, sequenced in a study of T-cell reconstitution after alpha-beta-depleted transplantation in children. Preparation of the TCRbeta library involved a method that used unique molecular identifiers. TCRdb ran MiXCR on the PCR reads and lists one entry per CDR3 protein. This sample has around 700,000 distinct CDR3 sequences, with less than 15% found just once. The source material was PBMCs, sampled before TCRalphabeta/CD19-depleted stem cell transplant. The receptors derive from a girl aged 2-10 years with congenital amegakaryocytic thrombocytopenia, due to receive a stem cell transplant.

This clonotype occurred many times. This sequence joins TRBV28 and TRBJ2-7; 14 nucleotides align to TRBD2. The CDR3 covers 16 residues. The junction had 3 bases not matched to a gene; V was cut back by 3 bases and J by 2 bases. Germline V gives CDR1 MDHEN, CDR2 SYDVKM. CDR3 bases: TGTGCCAGCAGTTTCGGGACTAGCGGGAGACCCTACGAGCAGTACTTC. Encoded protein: CASSFGTSGRPYEQYF.

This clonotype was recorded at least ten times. CDR3 in amino acids: CSAREASSNEQFF. CDR3 coding DNA: TGCAGTGCTAGAGAGGCATCATCCAATGAGCAGTTCTTC. The chain uses TRBV20-1 and TRBJ2-1, with no clear D. The CDR3 is 13 residues long. V lost 0 bases to trimming and J lost 6 bases, with 9 bases between them. Germline V CDR1 and CDR2: DFQATT, SNEGSKA (reference sequence).

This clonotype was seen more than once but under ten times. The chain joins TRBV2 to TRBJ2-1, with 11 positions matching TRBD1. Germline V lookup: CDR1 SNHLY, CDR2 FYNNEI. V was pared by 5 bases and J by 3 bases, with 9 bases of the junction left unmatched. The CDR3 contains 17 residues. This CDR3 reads CASSSELGTGGYNEQFF. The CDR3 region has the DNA TGTGCCAGCAGTTCCGAACTCGGGACAGGGGGCTACAATGAGCAGTTCTTC.

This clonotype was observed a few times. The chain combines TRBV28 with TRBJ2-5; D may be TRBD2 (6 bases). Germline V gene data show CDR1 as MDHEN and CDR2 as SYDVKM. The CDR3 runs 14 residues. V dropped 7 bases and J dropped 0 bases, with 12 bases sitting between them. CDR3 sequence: CASNPGLNQETQYF. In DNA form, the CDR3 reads TGTGCCAGCAACCCCGGACTAAACCAAGAGACCCAGTACTTC.

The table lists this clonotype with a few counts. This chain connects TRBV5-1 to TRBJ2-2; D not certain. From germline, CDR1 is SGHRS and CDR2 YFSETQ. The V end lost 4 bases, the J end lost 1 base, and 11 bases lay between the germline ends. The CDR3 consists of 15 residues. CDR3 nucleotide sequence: TGCGCCAGCAGCCCCACTTTTGTGAACACCGGGGAGCTGTTTTTT. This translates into CASSPTFVNTGELFF.

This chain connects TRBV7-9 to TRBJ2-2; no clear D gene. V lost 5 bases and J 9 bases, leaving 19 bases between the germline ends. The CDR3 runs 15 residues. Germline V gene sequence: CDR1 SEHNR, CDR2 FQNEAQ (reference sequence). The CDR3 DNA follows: TGTGCCAGCAGCCCTCGATCAGGCGCCCCATGGGAGCTGTTTTTT. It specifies CASSPRSGAPWELFF.

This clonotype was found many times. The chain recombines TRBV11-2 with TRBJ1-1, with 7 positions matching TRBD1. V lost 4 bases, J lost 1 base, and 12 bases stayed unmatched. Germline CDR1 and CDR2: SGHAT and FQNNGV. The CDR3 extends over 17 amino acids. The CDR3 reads CASSSTRGQSTNTEAFF. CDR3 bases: TGTGCCAGCAGCTCTACGAGGGGACAGTCTACGAACACTGAAGCTTTCTTT.

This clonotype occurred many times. CDR3 residues: CASSFGLAGGLYNEQFF. The CDR3 DNA sequence: TGCGCCAGCAGCTTCGGACTAGCGGGAGGTCTGTACAATGAGCAGTTCTTC. V is TRBV5-1 and J is TRBJ2-1, with 14 bases fitting TRBD2. Germline CDR1 is SGHRS and CDR2 is YFSETQ. This CDR3 contains 17 residues. V lost 2 bases and J lost 4; bases outside the gene matches: 5. The whole variable domain, remainder taken from reference TRBV5-1 and TRBJ2-1, is KAGVTQTPRYLIKTRGQQVTLSCSPISGHRSVSWYQQTPGQGLQFLFEYFSETQRNKGNFPGRFSGRQFSNSRSEMNVSTLELGDSALYLCASSFGLAGGLYNEQFFGPGTRLTVL.

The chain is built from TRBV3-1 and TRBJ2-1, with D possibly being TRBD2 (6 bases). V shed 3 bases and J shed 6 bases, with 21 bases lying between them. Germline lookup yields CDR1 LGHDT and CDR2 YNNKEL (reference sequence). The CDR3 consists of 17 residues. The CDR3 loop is CASSHLLTGGGINEQFF. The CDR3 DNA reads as TGTGCCAGCAGCCACCTACTCACAGGTGGCGGGATCAATGAGCAGTTCTTC.

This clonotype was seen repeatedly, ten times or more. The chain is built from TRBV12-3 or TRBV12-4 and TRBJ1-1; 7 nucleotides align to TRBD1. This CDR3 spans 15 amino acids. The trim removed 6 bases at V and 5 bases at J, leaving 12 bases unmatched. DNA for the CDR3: TGTGCCAGCAGATTCCATACAGGGGCGGAGACTGAAGCTTTCTTT. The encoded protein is CASRFHTGAETEAFF.

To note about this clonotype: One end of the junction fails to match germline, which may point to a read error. In nucleotides, the CDR3 is TGTGCCACCAGCCCCTTCCGTCAGCCAACGGGGTCCTACGAGCAGTACTTC. Translated: CATSPFRQPTGSYEQYF. The rearrangement uses TRBV3-1 and TRBJ2-7; possible D gene TRBD2, 5 bases. The CDR3 runs to 17 residues. Germline-derived CDR1 and CDR2 are LGHDT and YNNKEL (reference sequence).

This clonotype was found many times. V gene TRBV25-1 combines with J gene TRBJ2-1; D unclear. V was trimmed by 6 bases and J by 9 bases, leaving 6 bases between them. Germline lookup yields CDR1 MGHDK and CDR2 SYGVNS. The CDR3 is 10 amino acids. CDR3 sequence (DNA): TGTGCCAGCAGGGGCGTTGAGCAGTTCTTC. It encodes CASRGVEQFF.

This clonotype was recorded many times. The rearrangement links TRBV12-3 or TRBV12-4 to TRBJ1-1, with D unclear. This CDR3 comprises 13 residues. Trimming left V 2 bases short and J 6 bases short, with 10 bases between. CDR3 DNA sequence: TGTGCCAGCAGTTTAAGAAACTGGTCTGAAGCTTTCTTT. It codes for CASSLRNWSEAFF.

CDR3 bases: TGCGCCAGCAGCCCAAGCCCTGCCGGAGGGGAAATCAATGAGCAGTTCTTC. Its protein product is CASSPSPAGGEINEQFF. The chain combines TRBV5-1 with TRBJ2-1; a possible D gene is TRBD2 (6 bases). The germline V gene has CDR1 SGHRS and CDR2 YFSETQ. This CDR3 is built from 17 residues. V was pared by 4 bases and J by 6 bases, with 23 bases between.

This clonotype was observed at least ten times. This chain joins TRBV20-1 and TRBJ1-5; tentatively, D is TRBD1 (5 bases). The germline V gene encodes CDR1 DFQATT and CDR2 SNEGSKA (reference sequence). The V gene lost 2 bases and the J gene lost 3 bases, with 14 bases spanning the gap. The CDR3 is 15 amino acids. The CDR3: CSARFRDGNNQPQHF. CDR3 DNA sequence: TGCAGTGCTAGATTTAGGGACGGGAACAATCAGCCCCAGCATTTT.

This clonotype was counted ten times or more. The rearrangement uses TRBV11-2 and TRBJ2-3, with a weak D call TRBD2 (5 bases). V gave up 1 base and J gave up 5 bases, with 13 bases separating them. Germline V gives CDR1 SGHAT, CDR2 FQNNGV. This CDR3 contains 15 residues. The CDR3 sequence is CASSLGAAGGDTQYF. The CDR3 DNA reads TGTGCCAGCAGCTTAGGGGCGGCAGGAGGAGATACGCAGTATTTT.

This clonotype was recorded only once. CDR3 in DNA: TGCAGTGCTAGAGATCGGGACAGAGCAACTAATGAAAAACTGTTTTTT. Its protein product is CSARDRDRATNEKLFF. The chain links TRBV20-1 to TRBJ1-4, with 7 bases matching TRBD1. CDR1 DFQATT and CDR2 SNEGSKA come from the germline V gene (reference sequence). V was clipped by 0 bases and J by 0 bases; unmatched bases: 4. The CDR3 length is 16 residues.

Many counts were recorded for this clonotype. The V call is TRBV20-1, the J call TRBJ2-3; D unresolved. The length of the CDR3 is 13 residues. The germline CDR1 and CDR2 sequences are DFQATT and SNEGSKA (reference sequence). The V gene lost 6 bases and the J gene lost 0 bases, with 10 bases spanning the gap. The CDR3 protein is CSATDRSTDTQYF. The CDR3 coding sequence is TGCAGTGCCACAGATCGAAGCACAGATACGCAGTATTTT.